The 12 T cell receptor beta chains listed next were all sequenced from one sample in a study of shared clonotypes between healthy human individuals. CD45RO negativity and positive selection for CCR7 defined naive CD8 cells, a population that excluded terminally differentiated effector memory CD45RA+ cells. Sequenced by immunoSEQ multiplex PCR; TCRdb stores in-frame clones only, minus some. The top ten hold 1% to 1.3% of the sample, which has just over 2,000,000 clones, approximately 95% seen once. Source material: naive CD8+ T cells sorted from blood. The receptors stem from a man aged 18 to 29 in good health.

The rearrangement links TRBV30 to TRBJ1-4, with 7 positions matching TRBD1. With V trimmed by 8 bases and J by 6 bases, 9 bases remained unmatched. Germline loops: CDR1 GTSNPN, CDR2 SVGIG (reference sequence). This CDR3 spans 13 amino acids. DNA of the CDR3: TGTGCCGGAACCCCCGGGACAGATGAAAAACTGTTTTTT. Translation gives CAGTPGTDEKLFF.

This clone was counted a single time. The rearrangement joins TRBV29-1 to TRBJ2-7, with 7 bases fitting TRBD2. CDR1 SQVTM and CDR2 ANQGSEA come from the germline V gene. The trim removed 8 bases at V and 4 bases at J, leaving 11 bases unmatched. CDR3 length: 13 amino acids. CDR3 protein: CSIQGRGKYEQYF. CDR3 in DNA: TGCAGCATTCAAGGGAGGGGCAAATACGAGCAGTACTTC.

DNA for the CDR3: TGCGCCAGCAGTCACACCGGGGAGCTGTTTTTT. Translating gives CASSHTGELFF. V and J are TRBV10-1 and TRBJ2-2; D uncertain. Germline-derived CDR1 and CDR2 are WNHNN and SYGVQD (reference sequence). V was shortened by 5 bases and J by 3 bases, with 1 base between the two germline ends. There are 11 residues in the CDR3.

A word on this clone: This sample also contains other DNA sequences that code for the same CDR3. The chain couples TRBV6-5 to TRBJ2-2, with unresolved D. Germline assignment: CDR1 MNHEY and CDR2 SVGAGI. V lost 3 bases to trimming and J lost 1 base, with 9 bases between them. The CDR3 totals 15 residues. The CDR3: CASSYLAENTGELFF. The CDR3 region has the DNA TGTGCCAGCAGTTATCTGGCCGAGAACACCGGGGAGCTGTTTTTT.

CDR3 in amino acids: CASSLIISAMNEQYF. CDR3 nucleotide sequence: TGTGCCAGCAGCTTAATTATAAGCGCCATGAACGAGCAGTACTTC. The chain uses TRBV7-9 and TRBJ2-7; no definite D call. This CDR3 is built from 15 residues. CDR1 is SEHNR and CDR2 is FQNEAQ in the germline V gene (reference sequence). The V and J ends lost 2 bases and 5 bases respectively, with 16 bases between them.

Remarks on this clone: Within the sample, other DNA sequences also encode this same CDR3. This chain uses TRBV27 with TRBJ1-6; D gene uncertain. Trimming took off 3 bases at V and 7 bases at J, with 10 bases between the two ends. CDR1 MNHEY and CDR2 SMNVEV come from the germline V gene (reference sequence). The CDR3 sequence is 14 residues long. CDR3 sequence: CASSLSQANSPLHF. CDR3 DNA sequence: TGTGCCAGCAGTTTGTCCCAGGCCAATTCACCCCTCCACTTT.

In the case of this clone: This specimen includes other DNA sequences encoding the same CDR3. The rearrangement uses TRBV11-2 and TRBJ2-3; D remains ambiguous. Germline V CDR1 and CDR2: SGHAT, FQNNGV. CDR3 length: 12 amino acids. V was clipped by 1 base and J by 5 bases, with 4 bases between them. The CDR3: CASSLVRDTQYF. The CDR3, as DNA: TGTGCCAGCAGCTTAGTGAGAGATACGCAGTATTTT.

V gene TRBV29-1 combines with J gene TRBJ1-1, with a tentative D call TRBD1 (5 bases). The CDR3 covers 13 residues. Germline V gene sequence: CDR1 SQVTM, CDR2 ANQGSEA. V was shortened by 4 bases and J by 1 base, with 10 bases between the two germline ends. The chain's CDR3 is CSVVEGWNTEAFF. The CDR3 nucleotides read TGCAGCGTTGTTGAGGGGTGGAACACTGAAGCTTTCTTT.

CDR3 coding DNA: TGTGCCAGCAGACTTCTTCTGGGACAGGGGGCTGAAGCTTTCTTT. This translates into CASRLLLGQGAEAFF. The chain carries TRBV6-5 and TRBJ1-1; TRBD1 aligns across 11 bases. The CDR3 loop spans 15 amino acids. Trimming cost V 6 bases and J 6 bases; bases outside gene matches: 9. The germline CDR1 and CDR2 sequences are MNHEY and SVGAGI.

This sequence joins TRBV11-2 and TRBJ1-2; 10 bases are a match to TRBD1. This CDR3 region has 13 residues. The V and J ends lost 5 bases and 8 bases, in that order; junction bases with no gene match: 5. Per the germline V gene, CDR1 is SGHAT and CDR2 is FQNNGV. The CDR3: CASSPGQGLGYTF. The CDR3 DNA reads TGTGCCAGCAGCCCGGGACAGGGGTTGGGCTACACCTTC.

Remarks on this clone: Other DNA variants within this sample encode the same CDR3. This chain joins TRBV27 and TRBJ2-3; D possibly corresponds to TRBD1 (7 bases). CDR3 length equals 13 residues. The V gene's germline CDR1 is MNHEY and CDR2 SMNVEV (reference sequence). The V end was cut by 5 bases, the J end by 3 bases, with 9 bases between. The CDR3, as DNA: TGTGCCAGCAGTCCAGGGGGGACAGATACGCAGTATTTT. Translation: CASSPGGTDTQYF.

Here the CDR3 reads CASSVNPGLAGFSYNEQFF. The CDR3 DNA reads as TGTGCCAGCAGCGTAAATCCCGGACTAGCGGGCTTTTCCTACAATGAGCAGTTCTTC. The rearrangement uses TRBV9 and TRBJ2-1; 11 bases are a match to TRBD2. Per the germline V gene, CDR1 is SGDLS and CDR2 is YYNGEE. The CDR3 consists of 19 residues. The V and J ends lost 1 base and 1 base, in that order; junction bases with no gene match: 10.